This T cell receptor (beta chain) was recorded in a study of blood T cell repertoires in COVID-19. Turning to the study itself: COVID-19 samples, acute and convalescent, were from the United States, Italy and Spain.

Germline-derived CDR1 and CDR2 are MNHEY and SVGEGT. The CDR3 has 15 residues. Unmatched junction bases numbered 8, after V lost 4 bases and J lost 4 bases. TCRdb keeps only in-frame clones here, not all; method: immunoSEQ multiplex PCR. The table shows 250,000 to 350,000 clones, with over 80% occurring only once. Sequenced input: peripheral blood. The chain combines TRBV6-2 or TRBV6-3 with TRBJ1-2, with 8 bases lining up with TRBD1. This TCR was sampled from a woman in her fifties or sixties with active or convalescent COVID-19. In DNA, the CDR3 is TGTGCCAGCAGTTTTGCAGGGGGCGATGGCTATGGCTACACCTTC. This translates into CASSFAGGDGYGYTF.